A selection of T cell receptor beta chains follows, all from one sample in a study of T cell changes during pregnancy in multiple sclerosis. Produced via immunoSEQ multiplex PCR; TCRdb's table is partial and in-frame only. The table has about 67,000 clones, around 92% seen once. The sequencing here drew on peripheral blood, taken after pregnancy. Source of these receptors: a female donor with multiple sclerosis, enrolled in a pregnancy study. CDR3s include the opening cysteine and the closing phenylalanine or tryptophan. Each record gives: J gene, D gene, V gene, clone size, CDR3 DNA, CDR3 protein. A D gene is named only where the DNA matches it firmly. A clone size is listed for some rows: how often the clone was seen (once, few, many), or a class if it is expanded.

J gene: TRBJ2-7
D gene: -
V gene: TRBV7-2
clone size: -
CDR3 DNA: TGTGCCAGCGGAGGCGCCTACGAGCAGTACTTC
CDR3 protein: CASGGAYEQYF

J gene: TRBJ2-3
D gene: -
V gene: TRBV9
clone size: -
CDR3 DNA: TGTGCCAGCAGCCCTTACACAGATACGCAGTATTTT
CDR3 protein: CASSPYTDTQYF

J gene: TRBJ1-4
D gene: -
V gene: TRBV2
clone size: -
CDR3 DNA: TGTGCCAGCAACACTCGGGGTGACGAAAAACTGTTTTTT
CDR3 protein: CASNTRGDEKLFF

J gene: TRBJ1-5
D gene: -
V gene: TRBV6-1
clone size: -
CDR3 DNA: TGTGCCAGCAGTGCGTACCTATCTCCTAGCAATCAGCCCCAGCATTTT
CDR3 protein: CASSAYLSPSNQPQHF

J gene: TRBJ1-3
D gene: -
V gene: TRBV2
clone size: -
CDR3 DNA: TGTGCCAGAGAGAGCTCTGGAAACACCATATATTTT
CDR3 protein: CARESSGNTIYF

J gene: TRBJ1-2
D gene: TRBD1
V gene: TRBV6-5
clone size: -
CDR3 DNA: TGTGCCAGCAGACCCGGACAGGGTCATGGCTACACCTTC
CDR3 protein: CASRPGQGHGYTF

J gene: TRBJ2-7
D gene: -
V gene: TRBV4-2
clone size: -
CDR3 DNA: TGTGCCAGCAGCCAAGATAGAGGGCGCCACGAGCAGTACTTC
CDR3 protein: CASSQDRGRHEQYF

J gene: TRBJ1-1
D gene: -
V gene: TRBV28
clone size: -
CDR3 DNA: TGTGCCAGCAGTTTCTGGGAGGCGGACACTGAAGCTTTCTTT
CDR3 protein: CASSFWEADTEAFF

J gene: TRBJ2-5
D gene: -
V gene: TRBV12-5
clone size: few
CDR3 DNA: TGTGCTAGTGGTTTCTTGGACAGCGAAGAGACCCAGTACTTC
CDR3 protein: CASGFLDSEETQYF

J gene: TRBJ2-1
D gene: TRBD2
V gene: TRBV9
clone size: -
CDR3 DNA: TGTGCCAGCAGCCAAGGGTCCAGCGGGAGGGGCAATGAGCAGTTCTTC
CDR3 protein: CASSQGSSGRGNEQFF

J gene: TRBJ2-7
D gene: TRBD2
V gene: TRBV7-2
clone size: -
CDR3 DNA: TGTGCCAGCAGCTTAGGGGGGACTAGCGGCACCTACGAGCAGTACTTC
CDR3 protein: CASSLGGTSGTYEQYF

J gene: TRBJ2-5
D gene: TRBD1
V gene: TRBV2
clone size: -
CDR3 DNA: TGTGCCAGCAGTGATCAGACAGGGGGAGAGACCCAGTACTTC
CDR3 protein: CASSDQTGGETQYF

J gene: TRBJ2-3
D gene: TRBD2
V gene: TRBV9
clone size: -
CDR3 DNA: TGTGCCAGCAGCGAAGACGCGGGAGGGGGCACAGATACGCAGTATTTT
CDR3 protein: CASSEDAGGGTDTQYF

J gene: TRBJ1-2
D gene: TRBD1
V gene: TRBV5-1
clone size: -
CDR3 DNA: TGCGCCAGCAGCTCCGGGACAGGAGGTTTGGACTATGGCTACACCTTC
CDR3 protein: CASSSGTGGLDYGYTF

J gene: TRBJ2-3
D gene: -
V gene: TRBV7-9
clone size: -
CDR3 DNA: TGTGCCAGCAGCCCTAGCAAAAGGCCCACAGATACGCAGTATTTT
CDR3 protein: CASSPSKRPTDTQYF

J gene: TRBJ1-1
D gene: TRBD1
V gene: TRBV27
clone size: -
CDR3 DNA: TGTGCCAGCAGTCCCGGGACAGGGCCTAACACTGAAGCTTTCTTT
CDR3 protein: CASSPGTGPNTEAFF

J gene: TRBJ1-1
D gene: TRBD1
V gene: TRBV4-1
clone size: once
CDR3 DNA: TGCGCCAGCAGCTTCCGACAGGGCCGGGAGATGAACACTGAAGCTTTCTTT
CDR3 protein: CASSFRQGREMNTEAFF

J gene: TRBJ2-7
D gene: TRBD2
V gene: TRBV27
clone size: once
CDR3 DNA: TGTGCCAGCAGTTCTGGACGGGGGGAGGGACCCTACGAGCAGTACTTC
CDR3 protein: CASSSGRGEGPYEQYF

J gene: TRBJ1-2
D gene: -
V gene: TRBV28
clone size: -
CDR3 DNA: TGTGCCAGCACCCTGAGTCTACTAAAAACTTATGGCTACACCTTC
CDR3 protein: CASTLSLLKTYGYTF

J gene: TRBJ1-2
D gene: -
V gene: TRBV4-1
clone size: few
CDR3 DNA: TGCGCCAGCAGCCAAGCCTCAGGGGAAGGCTACACCTTC
CDR3 protein: CASSQASGEGYTF

J gene: TRBJ2-7
D gene: TRBD2
V gene: TRBV7-9
clone size: -
CDR3 DNA: TGTGCCAGCAGCGAGCCCGGGACTAGCTTTTCCTACGAGCAGTACTTC
CDR3 protein: CASSEPGTSFSYEQYF

J gene: TRBJ2-1
D gene: -
V gene: TRBV11-2
clone size: -
CDR3 DNA: TGTGCCAGCAGCTTAGGGTCCCTAAGCAATGAGCAGTTCTTC
CDR3 protein: CASSLGSLSNEQFF

J gene: TRBJ2-1
D gene: -
V gene: TRBV28
clone size: -
CDR3 DNA: TGTGCCAGCAGTTCCCTCCAGGGAGGTAGCTCCTACAATGAGCAGTTCTTC
CDR3 protein: CASSSLQGGSSYNEQFF

J gene: TRBJ2-7
D gene: TRBD1
V gene: TRBV2
clone size: -
CDR3 DNA: TGTGCCAGCAGTGGTACCGGGACAGGGAATTACGAGCAGTACTTC
CDR3 protein: CASSGTGTGNYEQYF

J gene: TRBJ1-2
D gene: -
V gene: TRBV30
clone size: -
CDR3 DNA: TGTGCCTGGAGGAGCAAGGCCTCCCGGGGTGGCTACACCTTC
CDR3 protein: CAWRSKASRGGYTF

J gene: TRBJ2-3
D gene: TRBD2
V gene: TRBV10-3
clone size: -
CDR3 DNA: TGTGCCACGCAACTAGCGGGAGAGGGAGATACGCAGTATTTT
CDR3 protein: CATQLAGEGDTQYF

J gene: TRBJ1-1
D gene: -
V gene: TRBV6-6
clone size: -
CDR3 DNA: TGTGCCAGCAGTTACCGGGACACCAGGGGAAACACTGAAGCTTTCTTT
CDR3 protein: CASSYRDTRGNTEAFF

J gene: TRBJ2-7
D gene: TRBD1
V gene: TRBV5-1
clone size: -
CDR3 DNA: TGCGCCAGCAGCTTGCCCGGGACAGGGTTGTACGAGCAGTACTTC
CDR3 protein: CASSLPGTGLYEQYF

J gene: TRBJ1-2
D gene: -
V gene: TRBV11-2
clone size: -
CDR3 DNA: TGTGCCAGCAGCCCTACAGGCTTAATTGGCTACACCTTC
CDR3 protein: CASSPTGLIGYTF

J gene: TRBJ2-7
D gene: TRBD2
V gene: TRBV29-1
clone size: -
CDR3 DNA: TGCAGCGCCTGGACTAGCGGGAATCTCTACGAGCAGTACTTC
CDR3 protein: CSAWTSGNLYEQYF

J gene: TRBJ2-7
D gene: TRBD2
V gene: TRBV4-1
clone size: -
CDR3 DNA: TGCGCCAGCAGCCCGGGACTAGCGGGAGGTTGGGGGTACGAGCAGTACTTC
CDR3 protein: CASSPGLAGGWGYEQYF

J gene: TRBJ2-1
D gene: TRBD2
V gene: TRBV5-1
clone size: -
CDR3 DNA: TGCGCCAGCAGCGAGCGGGAGACAACCTACAATGAGCAGTTCTTC
CDR3 protein: CASSERETTYNEQFF

J gene: TRBJ1-2
D gene: -
V gene: TRBV7-9
clone size: -
CDR3 DNA: TGTGCCCCTAGGAGTCTGGGGGCCGAATACTATGGCTACACCTTC
CDR3 protein: CAPRSLGAEYYGYTF

J gene: TRBJ1-1
D gene: TRBD1
V gene: TRBV27
clone size: -
CDR3 DNA: TGTGCCAGCAGTAGGGGGACAGTGGGGCTGGAAGCTTTCTTT
CDR3 protein: CASSRGTVGLEAFF

J gene: TRBJ2-1
D gene: TRBD2
V gene: TRBV27
clone size: -
CDR3 DNA: TGTGCCAGCAGCCCCTCTATGGGGGAGGGCCTTAATGAGCAGTTCTTC
CDR3 protein: CASSPSMGEGLNEQFF

J gene: TRBJ2-1
D gene: -
V gene: TRBV5-6
clone size: once
CDR3 DNA: TGTGCCAGCAGCTTCCGAGAGGCTGGGAGCTACAATGAGCAGTTCTTC
CDR3 protein: CASSFREAGSYNEQFF

J gene: TRBJ1-2
D gene: -
V gene: TRBV4-2
clone size: -
CDR3 DNA: TGTGCCAGCAGCCAAGCTTTTCGGGGGGGGGTTGGCTACACCTTC
CDR3 protein: CASSQAFRGGVGYTF

J gene: TRBJ2-2
D gene: -
V gene: TRBV19
clone size: -
CDR3 DNA: TGTGCCAGTAGTAAGGACTCCTACACCGGGGAGCTGTTTTTT
CDR3 protein: CASSKDSYTGELFF

J gene: TRBJ2-1
D gene: TRBD2
V gene: TRBV9
clone size: -
CDR3 DNA: TGTGCCAGCAGCGCGACTAGCGGGAGGGCGGGTGAGCAGTTCTTC
CDR3 protein: CASSATSGRAGEQFF

J gene: TRBJ2-3
D gene: TRBD2
V gene: TRBV5-1
clone size: -
CDR3 DNA: TGCGCCAGCAGCTTGGGGACTAGCGGGACAGTTGTCGCAGATACGCAGTATTTT
CDR3 protein: CASSLGTSGTVVADTQYF